These 31 T cell receptor beta chains originate from one sample sequenced in a study of blood T cell repertoires in COVID-19. Some clones are missing from TCRdb's copy, which holds only in-frame ones; the method was immunoSEQ multiplex PCR. Of about 39,000 clones listed, 70% to 90% are singletons. Material for sequencing was peripheral blood. Receptors were obtained from a man aged 60-69 years in a cohort sampled during active COVID-19.

This clone occurred once. The rearrangement joins TRBV18 to TRBJ1-2, with D perhaps TRBD1 (5 bases). V was pared by 3 bases and J by 2 bases, with 16 bases between. The length of the CDR3 is 16 residues. Germline V lookup: CDR1 KGHSH, CDR2 LQKENI. CDR3 protein: CASSPDLGGGNYGYTF. The CDR3 region has the DNA TGTGCCAGCTCACCTGACCTGGGGGGTGGCAACTATGGCTACACCTTC.

This clone was recorded once. The chain uses TRBV7-2 and TRBJ2-1; D is perhaps TRBD2 (6 bases). V was cut by 4 bases and J by 6 bases, with 10 bases left in between. From germline, CDR1 is SGHTA and CDR2 FQGNSA. The CDR3 totals 13 residues. The CDR3 here is CASSSAGPNEQFF. The CDR3 DNA reads as TGTGCCAGCAGCTCAGCGGGCCCCAATGAGCAGTTCTTC. Full variable domain (rest looked up from reference TRBV7-2 and TRBJ2-1): GAGVSQSPSNKVTEKGKDVELRCDPISGHTALYWYRQSLGQGLEFLIYFQGNSAPDKSGLPSDRFSAERTGGSVSTLTIQRTQQEDSAVYLCASSSAGPNEQFFGPGTRLTVL.

This clone has just one count. The V call is TRBV18, the J call TRBJ1-1; TRBD1 might be the D (6 bases). V was clipped by 3 bases and J by 1 base, with 18 bases between them. The length of the CDR3 is 17 residues. Looked up from germline, CDR1 is KGHSH and CDR2 is LQKENI. The CDR3 protein is CASSPPRGGDANTEAFF. In DNA, the CDR3 is TGTGCCAGCTCACCGCCGAGGGGGGGCGATGCGAACACTGAAGCTTTCTTT.

The sample holds a few counts of this clone. The chain recombines TRBV5-5 with TRBJ1-4, with TRBD1 as a possible D gene (6 bases). Germline loops: CDR1 SGHKS, CDR2 YYEKEE (reference sequence). The CDR3 extends over 16 amino acids. V was cut by 4 bases and J by 3 bases, with 16 bases left in between. CDR3 in DNA: TGTGCCAGCAGCCCCAGGGGCGCGGTGGCTAATGAAAAACTGTTTTTT. Protein product: CASSPRGAVANEKLFF.

The CDR3 bases are TGTGCCAGCAGATATCGACAGGCGGGCTACACCTTC. Protein: CASRYRQAGYTF. The chain uses TRBV12-3 or TRBV12-4 and TRBJ1-2, with D perhaps TRBD1 (6 bases). The CDR3 is made up of 12 amino acids. Trimming removed 6 bases at V and 8 bases at J, with 13 bases between.

The chain recombines TRBV6-2 or TRBV6-3 with TRBJ2-7, with 9 bases matching TRBD1. Germline V CDR1 and CDR2: MNHEY, SVGEGT. This CDR3 has 16 amino acids. The J segment lost 2 bases and the V segment lost 0 bases, leaving 5 bases of the junction unmatched. The CDR3 DNA reads TGTGCCAGCAGTTACTCGCGACAGGGGGTAACCTACGAGCAGTACTTC. Translation: CASSYSRQGVTYEQYF.

The chain couples TRBV6-5 to TRBJ1-1; no definite D call. The CDR3 covers 14 residues. The V end lost 4 bases, the J end lost 4 bases, and 13 bases lay between the germline ends. The germline V gene has CDR1 MNHEY and CDR2 SVGAGI. As DNA, the CDR3 is TGTGCCAGCAGTTTTCAACCCGGGGTCACTGAAGCTTTCTTT. Translation: CASSFQPGVTEAFF.

This rearrangement joins TRBV9 to TRBJ2-1; 8 bases are shared with TRBD2. The CDR3 extends over 15 amino acids. V lost 0 bases and J lost 10; bases outside the gene matches: 9. The V gene's germline CDR1 is SGDLS and CDR2 YYNGEE. As DNA, the CDR3 is TGTGCCAGCAGCGTAGCTCCTTTGGGCGGGGGGGAGCAGTTCTTC. It yields the protein CASSVAPLGGGEQFF.

This sequence joins TRBV19 and TRBJ2-3; D is possibly TRBD2 (6 bases). From germline, CDR1 is LNHDA and CDR2 SQIVND (reference sequence). This CDR3 comprises 15 residues. The ends were cut back, 1 base at V and 2 bases at J, with 10 bases in the middle. The CDR3 DNA sequence: TGTGCCAGTAGTATAGGCGGGGAGGACACAGATACGCAGTATTTT. Translated, it gives CASSIGGEDTDTQYF.

The chain employs TRBV6-5 and TRBJ2-5; tentatively, D is TRBD2 (6 bases). Germline V gene lookup returns CDR1 MNHEY and CDR2 SVGAGI. The V end was cut by 6 bases, the J end by 5 bases, with 19 bases between. This CDR3 spans 15 amino acids. As DNA, the CDR3 is TGTGCCAGCAGCCCCTCGCGGGGCTACAGGGAGACCCAGTACTTC. Amino acids: CASSPSRGYRETQYF.

V and J are TRBV12-5 and TRBJ2-1, with TRBD1 matching over 11 bases. V was clipped by 3 bases and J by 7 bases; unmatched bases: 11. This CDR3 region has 17 residues. CDR1 and CDR2 (germline): LGHNT, FRNRAP. The CDR3 sequence is CASGLGDRGRTKNEQFF. The CDR3 DNA reads as TGTGCTAGTGGTTTAGGGGACAGGGGGAGGACGAAAAATGAGCAGTTCTTC.

This clone has more than one count but fewer than ten. V usage is TRBV10-3 and J usage is TRBJ1-1; weak D call: TRBD1 (5 bases). The CDR3 length is 18 residues. V was pared by 3 bases and J by 0 bases, with 20 bases between. Germline V gene data show CDR1 as ENHRY and CDR2 as SYGVKD. CDR3 sequence (DNA): TGTGCCATCAGTGACTCCCCCGGGGGAGGCAGGTTGAACACTGAAGCTTTCTTT. As protein: CAISDSPGGGRLNTEAFF.

This chain uses TRBV5-6 with TRBJ2-3; a weak D match, TRBD2 (6 bases). Germline-derived CDR1 and CDR2 are SGHDT and YYEEEE. Trimming removed 2 bases from V and 9 bases from J, with 13 bases in between. The CDR3 runs 13 residues. DNA for the CDR3: TGTGCCAGCAGCTTCCCCTCAGGGAGGACGCAGTATTTT. Residues: CASSFPSGRTQYF.

The CDR3 region has the DNA TGTGCCACCAGCAGGAATAGCGGGAGGGGGACAGATACGCAGTATTTT. This codes for CATSRNSGRGTDTQYF. This chain joins TRBV15 and TRBJ2-3; 11 bases map to TRBD2. Per germline, CDR1 LNHNV and CDR2 YYDKDF (reference sequence). J lost 3 bases, V lost 3 bases, and 5 bases had no gene match. The CDR3 sequence is 16 residues long.

This chain connects TRBV25-1 to TRBJ1-3; D possibly corresponds to TRBD1 (5 bases). The CDR3 covers 13 residues. The V and J ends lost 7 bases and 2 bases respectively, with 9 bases between them. Germline CDR1 MGHDK, CDR2 SYGVNS. The CDR3 loop is CASMGGTGNTIYF. The CDR3 DNA is TGTGCCAGCATGGGGGGTACTGGAAACACCATATATTTT.

V usage is TRBV5-6 and J usage is TRBJ2-1; D is undetermined. Trimming took off 0 bases at V and 8 bases at J, with 9 bases between the two ends. CDR3 length: 13 residues. CDR1 and CDR2 (germline): SGHDT, YYEEEE. CDR3 amino acids: CASSLASQYEQFF. Here the CDR3 DNA reads TGTGCCAGCAGCTTGGCCTCACAGTATGAGCAGTTCTTC.

The chain has TRBV7-8 and TRBJ2-5; 14 nucleotides match TRBD2. The J segment lost 6 bases and the V segment lost 5 bases, leaving 5 bases of the junction unmatched. The CDR3 is made up of 15 amino acids. Germline V gives CDR1 SGHVS, CDR2 FQNEAQ. The chain's CDR3 is CASSTRTSGGKTQYF. In DNA, the CDR3 is TGTGCCAGCAGCACCCGGACTAGCGGGGGGAAGACCCAGTACTTC.

This sequence joins TRBV6-5 and TRBJ2-3; no firm D call. Germline V gene data show CDR1 as MNHEY and CDR2 as SVGAGI. The CDR3 sequence is 13 residues long. V was clipped by 3 bases and J by 4 bases, with 8 bases between them. CDR3 region: CASSYERSDTQYF. CDR3 DNA sequence: TGTGCCAGCAGTTATGAGAGGTCAGATACGCAGTATTTT.

The CDR3 nucleotides read TGTGCCAGCAGCACCTTTAGGCGGGGGGGAAACACCGGGGAGCTGTTTTTT. Protein: CASSTFRRGGNTGELFF. The gene calls are TRBV7-9 and TRBJ2-2, with 9 bases that match TRBD2. This CDR3 has 17 residues. Per germline, CDR1 SEHNR and CDR2 FQNEAQ (reference sequence). Germline trimming cut 5 bases from V and 2 bases from J; bases unmatched to any gene: 9.

The rearrangement uses TRBV27 and TRBJ2-2; perhaps TRBD1 as D (6 bases). Trimming took off 2 bases at V and 2 bases at J, with 15 bases between the two ends. Germline V gene lookup returns CDR1 MNHEY and CDR2 SMNVEV (reference sequence). This CDR3 is 17 amino acids long. The CDR3 reads CASSLKGQGTNTGELFF. The CDR3, as DNA: TGTGCCAGCAGTTTAAAAGGCCAGGGGACAAACACCGGGGAGCTGTTTTTT.

This chain joins TRBV10-2 and TRBJ2-7, with D tentatively TRBD1 (6 bases). Germline V gene lookup returns CDR1 WSHSY and CDR2 SAAADI. The CDR3 is 12 residues long. V lost 6 bases and J lost 3, with 9 bases in between. This CDR3 reads CASRDSDYEQYF. CDR3 nucleotide sequence: TGCGCCAGCAGGGACAGCGACTACGAGCAGTACTTC.

The chain links TRBV7-3 to TRBJ1-2; D is undetermined. The CDR3 runs 10 residues. CDR1 and CDR2 (germline): SGHTA, FQGTGA. Deletions cut 4 bases from V and 8 bases from J, with 5 bases between. The CDR3 loop reads CASSCQGYTF. Written as DNA, the CDR3 is TGTGCCAGCAGCTGTCAAGGCTACACCTTC.

CDR3 region: CASSSGHLDEQYF. The CDR3 DNA reads as TGTGCCAGCAGCTCAGGACACCTAGACGAGCAGTACTTC. The chain couples TRBV27 to TRBJ2-7; maybe TRBD1 (5 bases). The CDR3 consists of 13 residues. Germline V lookup: CDR1 MNHEY, CDR2 SMNVEV (reference sequence). V was shortened by 6 bases and J by 5 bases, with 14 bases between the two germline ends.

The V gene is TRBV28, the J gene TRBJ1-3; 8 nucleotides match TRBD1. The CDR3 consists of 15 residues. V dropped 3 bases and J dropped 4; count of bases not matched to a gene: 5. The V gene's germline CDR1 is MDHEN and CDR2 SYDVKM. Here the CDR3 reads CASSFRGQGGNTIYF. CDR3 coding DNA: TGTGCCAGCAGTTTCCGCGGACAGGGCGGAAACACCATATATTTT.

This chain connects TRBV6-2 or TRBV6-3 to TRBJ1-5, with 12 bases aligning to TRBD1. With V trimmed by 4 bases and J by 7 bases, 8 bases remained unmatched. Germline CDR1 reads MNHEY; CDR2 reads SVGEGT. The CDR3 has 16 residues. CDR3 amino acids: CASSSPGTGGRQPQHF. CDR3 nucleotide sequence: TGTGCCAGCAGTTCCCCCGGGACAGGGGGCCGGCAGCCCCAGCATTTT.

This clone has just a few counts. V gene TRBV11-2 combines with J gene TRBJ2-1; 7 bases align to TRBD1. CDR3 size: 14 residues. CDR1 is SGHAT and CDR2 is FQNNGV in the germline V gene. V was pared by 4 bases and J by 9 bases, with 9 bases of the junction left unmatched. The CDR3 loop reads CASSSTFAGGEQFF. The CDR3 DNA reads as TGTGCCAGCAGCTCCACCTTTGCAGGGGGTGAGCAGTTCTTC.

This clone has more than one count but fewer than ten. The V gene is TRBV9, the J gene TRBJ2-7; tentatively, D is TRBD1 (6 bases). The CDR3 spans 12 residues. Per germline, CDR1 SGDLS and CDR2 YYNGEE. V lost 4 bases to trimming and J lost 7 bases, with 12 bases between them. The CDR3 spells CASSPTGREQYF. CDR3 in DNA: TGTGCCAGCAGCCCAACAGGGAGAGAGCAGTACTTC.

The chain joins TRBV19 to TRBJ1-5; D gene unclear. V lost 1 base, J lost 4 bases, and 8 bases lay in between. Germline V gives CDR1 LNHDA, CDR2 SQIVND (reference sequence). CDR3 size: 14 residues. CDR3 bases: TGTGCCAGTAGTATAGTCGTGAGGAATCAGCCCCAGCATTTT. It specifies CASSIVVRNQPQHF.

The chain uses TRBV30 and TRBJ2-1; TRBD1 matches at 8 bases. The CDR3 is 14 residues long. Germline loops: CDR1 GTSNPN, CDR2 SVGIG (reference sequence). V lost 4 bases, J lost 5 bases, and 7 bases stayed unmatched. The CDR3 DNA reads as TGTGCCTGGACGGACAGGGTAAAGGACAATGAGCAGTTCTTC. The encoded protein is CAWTDRVKDNEQFF.

The chain links TRBV27 to TRBJ2-7, with D perhaps TRBD1 (5 bases). V gave up 6 bases and J gave up 0 bases, with 9 bases separating them. Germline V gives CDR1 MNHEY, CDR2 SMNVEV (reference sequence). This CDR3 has 13 amino acids. The CDR3 DNA reads as TGTGCCAGCAGGACAGTTAACTCCTACGAGCAGTACTTC. It codes for CASRTVNSYEQYF.

Only a few counts were recorded for this clone. The chain uses TRBV2 and TRBJ2-3; the match to TRBD1 covers 9 bases. Trimming took 6 bases from V and 3 from J; bases not matched to a gene: 7. The CDR3 extends over 15 amino acids. The V gene's germline CDR1 is SNHLY and CDR2 FYNNEI. The CDR3 sequence: CASRTGQGTTDTQYF. The CDR3 DNA reads TGTGCCAGCAGGACGGGACAGGGTACAACAGATACGCAGTATTTT.